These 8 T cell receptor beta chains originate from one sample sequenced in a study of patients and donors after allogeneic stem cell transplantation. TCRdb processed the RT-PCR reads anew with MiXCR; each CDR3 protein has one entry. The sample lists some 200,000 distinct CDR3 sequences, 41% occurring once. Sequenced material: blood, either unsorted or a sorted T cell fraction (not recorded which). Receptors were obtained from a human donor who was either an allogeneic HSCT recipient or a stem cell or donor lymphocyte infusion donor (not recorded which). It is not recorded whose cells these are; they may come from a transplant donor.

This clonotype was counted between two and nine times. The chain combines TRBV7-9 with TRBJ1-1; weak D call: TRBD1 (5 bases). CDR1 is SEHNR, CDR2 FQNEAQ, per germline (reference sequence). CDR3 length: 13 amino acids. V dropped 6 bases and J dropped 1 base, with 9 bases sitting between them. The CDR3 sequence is CASRPTGNTEAFF. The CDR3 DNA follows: TGTGCCAGCAGGCCAACAGGGAACACTGAAGCTTTCTTT.

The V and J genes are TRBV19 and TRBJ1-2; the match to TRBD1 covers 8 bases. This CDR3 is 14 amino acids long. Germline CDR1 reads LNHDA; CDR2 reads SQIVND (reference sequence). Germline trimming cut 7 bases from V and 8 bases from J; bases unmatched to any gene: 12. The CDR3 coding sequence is TGTGCCAGTACGGTCTCGGACAGGGCTGGGGGCTACACCTTC. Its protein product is CASTVSDRAGGYTF.

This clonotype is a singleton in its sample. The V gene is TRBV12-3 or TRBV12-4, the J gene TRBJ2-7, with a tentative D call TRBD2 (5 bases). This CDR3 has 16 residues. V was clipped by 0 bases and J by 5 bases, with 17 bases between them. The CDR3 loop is CASSLAGVSGLDEQYF. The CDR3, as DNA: TGTGCCAGCAGTTTAGCTGGAGTCTCGGGGTTGGACGAGCAGTACTTC.

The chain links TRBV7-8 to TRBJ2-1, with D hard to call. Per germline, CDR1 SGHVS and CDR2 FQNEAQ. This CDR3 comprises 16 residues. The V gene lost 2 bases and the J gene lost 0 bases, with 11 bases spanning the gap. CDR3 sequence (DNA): TGTGCCAGCAGCTTACAGGCTACCGACTCCTACAATGAGCAGTTCTTC. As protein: CASSLQATDSYNEQFF.

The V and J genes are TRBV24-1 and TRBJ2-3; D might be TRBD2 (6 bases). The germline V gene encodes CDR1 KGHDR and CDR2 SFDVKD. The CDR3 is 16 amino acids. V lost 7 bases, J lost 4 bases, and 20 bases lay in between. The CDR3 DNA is TGTGCCACCAGGGACCCCGGCGGTGCGGGACCAGATACGCAGTATTTT. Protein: CATRDPGGAGPDTQYF.

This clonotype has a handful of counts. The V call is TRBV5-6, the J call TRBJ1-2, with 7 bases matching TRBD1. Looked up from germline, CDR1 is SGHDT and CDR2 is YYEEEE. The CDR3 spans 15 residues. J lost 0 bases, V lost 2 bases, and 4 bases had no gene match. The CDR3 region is CASSFGTDANYGYTF. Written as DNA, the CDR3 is TGTGCCAGCAGCTTCGGGACAGATGCTAACTATGGCTACACCTTC.

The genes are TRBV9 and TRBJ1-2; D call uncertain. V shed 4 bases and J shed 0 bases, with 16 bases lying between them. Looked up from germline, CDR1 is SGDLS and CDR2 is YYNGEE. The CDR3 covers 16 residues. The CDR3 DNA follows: TGTGCCAGCAGCCTCCAAGTGGATTTCCCTAACTATGGCTACACCTTC. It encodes CASSLQVDFPNYGYTF.

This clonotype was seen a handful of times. The CDR3 DNA is TGTGCCAGCAGTTTAGCCGGGACAGGGGGCAGGGGAGAGCAGTTCTTC. Translated: CASSLAGTGGRGEQFF. The chain has TRBV12-3 or TRBV12-4 and TRBJ2-1, with 12 bases identical to TRBD1. Unmatched junction bases numbered 7, after V lost 0 bases and J lost 10 bases. The CDR3 totals 16 residues.